This passage covers 8 T cell receptor beta chains from one sample sequenced in a study of radiation and T cells in renal cell carcinoma. This table comes from immunoSEQ multiplex PCR, and its TCRdb copy is limited to in-frame clones, with some not included. In the table there are about 150,000 clones, around 90% of which are singletons. Documented time point: baseline pretreatment blood. Treatment reported: 15 Gy SBRT to primary tumor, nephrectomy 4 weeks later. This material consisted of blood, taken from a patient whose treatment included radiotherapy and nephrectomy. The source of these receptors is a woman between 65 and 79 years old with renal cell carcinoma.

This CDR3 is CASSPDRVSNTEAFF. CDR3 sequence (DNA): TGTGCCAGTAGTCCGGACAGGGTTTCGAACACTGAAGCTTTCTTT. The J gene is TRBJ1-1, the V gene TRBV19, with 8 bases identical to TRBD1. CDR3 length equals 15 residues. Trimming at V came to 5 bases and at J to 1 base, leaving 6 bases not matched to a gene. Germline V lookup: CDR1 LNHDA, CDR2 SQIVND (reference sequence).

The chain recombines TRBV19 with TRBJ1-3, with D possibly matching TRBD1 (5 bases). Per the germline V gene, CDR1 is LNHDA and CDR2 is SQIVND (reference sequence). The CDR3 is 16 amino acids. Trimming took 6 bases from V and 4 from J, leaving 19 bases between them. CDR3 bases: TGTGCCAGTAGGGAGGGCCGACAGCAACGAGGAAACACCATATATTTT. It codes for CASREGRQQRGNTIYF.

In its sample, this clone was seen once. V is TRBV6-1 and J is TRBJ2-7; 9 nucleotides align to TRBD1. After removal of 6 bases from V and 6 bases from J, the junction contained 6 bases not matched to a gene. Germline lookup yields CDR1 MNHNS and CDR2 SASEGT. CDR3 size: 13 residues. CDR3: CASRRQGGSEQYF. In nucleotides, the CDR3 is TGTGCCAGCAGAAGACAGGGGGGTAGCGAGCAGTACTTC.

The J gene is TRBJ1-1, the V gene TRBV5-1, with D possibly TRBD1 on 5 matching bases. CDR1 is SGHRS and CDR2 is YFSETQ in the germline V gene. The V end was cut by 3 bases, the J end by 4 bases, with 13 bases between. The CDR3 is made up of 14 amino acids. The CDR3 sequence is CASSSVLGGTEAFF. The CDR3 DNA reads as TGCGCCAGCAGCTCGGTCCTCGGGGGCACTGAAGCTTTCTTT.

This chain uses TRBV19 with TRBJ2-2; D gene ambiguous. The CDR3 runs to 17 residues. V lost 2 bases, J lost 0 bases, and 13 bases lay in between. The germline V gene has CDR1 LNHDA and CDR2 SQIVND (reference sequence). CDR3 sequence: CASSIPTHLPNTGELFF. CDR3 in DNA: TGTGCCAGTAGTATACCGACCCATCTCCCGAACACCGGGGAGCTGTTTTTT.

The chain recombines TRBV7-2 with TRBJ2-1; the D is unclear. This CDR3 comprises 15 residues. CDR1 and CDR2 from the germline V gene are SGHTA and FQGNSA. The germline V and J ends were trimmed by 1 base and 6 bases, with 13 bases remaining between them. For the CDR3, the DNA is TGTGCCAGCAGCTTAGGGCCCCCAGCCGCCAATGAGCAGTTCTTC. Its translation: CASSLGPPAANEQFF.

This chain uses TRBV9 with TRBJ1-5; TRBD1 agrees at 10 bases. The CDR3 totals 14 residues. CDR1 is SGDLS, CDR2 YYNGEE, per germline. V shed 3 bases and J 7 bases; nucleotides not matched to a gene: 4. CDR3 sequence (DNA): TGTGCCAGCAGCGGCGGGACAGGGGACCAGCCCCAGCATTTT. Amino acid sequence: CASSGGTGDQPQHF.

The chain uses TRBV7-8 and TRBJ1-2; 7 positions match TRBD1. The CDR3 has 16 residues. From germline, CDR1 is SGHVS and CDR2 FQNEAQ. J gave up 2 bases and V 5 bases, and 11 bases lay outside the gene matches. The CDR3 nucleotides are TGTGCCAGCAGCCGGGCGAAGACAGGGAACAACTATGGCTACACCTTC. Translated, it gives CASSRAKTGNNYGYTF.